This entry concerns a single TCR beta chain. What it binds is unknown. This entry comes from a study of CD8 T cell repertoires and HIV-1 epitope variants. Study at large: Separate wells received one of Twenty-five Gag or Nef variant peptides. Epitopes were three Gag families plus Nef HW9 and YT9. Control wells had CMV/EBV/flu peptides, negative Ebola AY9, or no peptide.

TCRdb's copy holds only in-frame clones and misses some; the assay was immunoSEQ multiplex PCR. Here the sample spans approximately 90,000 clones, just under 75% being singletons. The study's findings and limits: Roughly 10 TCR beta clonotypes were antigen-specific, 5 to 7 apparently recognizing autologous or escape variants.

The V gene end was trimmed by 5 bases and the J gene end by 6 bases; junction bases not matched to a gene: 5. CDR3 size: 14 residues. Germline V gives CDR1 MDHEN, CDR2 SYDVKM. This chain connects TRBV28 to TRBJ1-5; 9 bases line up with TRBD1. The source material was uncultured baseline CD8+ T cells from peripheral blood mononuclear cells (PBMCs). This receptor was obtained from a male donor with HIV. The CDR3, as DNA: TGTGCCAGCAGTGAGGGACAGGGCGCTCAGCCCCAGCATTTT. Translation: CASSEGQGAQPQHF.